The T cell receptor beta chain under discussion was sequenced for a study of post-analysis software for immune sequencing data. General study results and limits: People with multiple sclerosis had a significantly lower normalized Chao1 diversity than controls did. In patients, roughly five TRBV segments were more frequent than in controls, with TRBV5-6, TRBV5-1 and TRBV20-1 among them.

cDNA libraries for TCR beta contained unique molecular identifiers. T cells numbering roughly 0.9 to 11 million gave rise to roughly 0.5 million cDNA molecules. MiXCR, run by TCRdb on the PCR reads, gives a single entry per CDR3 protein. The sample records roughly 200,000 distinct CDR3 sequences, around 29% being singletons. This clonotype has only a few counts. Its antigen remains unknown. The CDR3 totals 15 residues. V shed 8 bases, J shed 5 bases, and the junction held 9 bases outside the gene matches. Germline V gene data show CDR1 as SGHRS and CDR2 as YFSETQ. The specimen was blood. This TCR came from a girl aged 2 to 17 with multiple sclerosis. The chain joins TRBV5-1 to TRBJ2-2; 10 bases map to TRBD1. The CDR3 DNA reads TGCGCCAGTACCCCGACAGGGGGCTCAACCGGGGAGCTGTTTTTT. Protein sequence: CASTPTGGSTGELFF.